This is a list of T cell receptor beta chains from one sample in a study of cytomegalovirus exposure and HLA in healthy donors. The assay was immunoSEQ multiplex PCR, and TCRdb's table has in-frame clones only and misses some. The repertoire holds 65,000 to 90,000 clones, with about 81% as singletons. The source material was PBMCs. These receptors all come from a woman between 40 and 55 years old in good health and CMV-seropositive. The CDR3 runs from the conserved cysteine through the conserved F or W. Each record gives: D gene, J gene, clone size, V gene, CDR3 protein, CDR3 DNA. D genes are given only for firm matches. Size is stated for part of the rows, as once, few or many counts, or as a class when the clone is expanded.

>.|TRBJ2-2|.|TRBV11-2
CASSPTDSHTGELFF
TGTGCCAGCAGTCCTACGGACTCTCACACCGGGGAGCTGTTTTTT
>.|TRBJ1-6|.|TRBV19
CASSIGGHNSPLHF
TGTGCCAGTAGTATAGGGGGCCATAATTCACCCCTCCACTTT
>.|TRBJ1-1|.|TRBV28
CASSPPDRFWNTEAFF
TGTGCCAGCTCACCCCCCGATCGGTTCTGGAACACTGAAGCTTTCTTT
>TRBD2|TRBJ2-5|.|TRBV19
CASRNSGQETQYF
TGTGCCAGCCGAAATAGCGGGCAAGAGACCCAGTACTTC
>.|TRBJ1-5|.|TRBV6-5
CASSQTGQGPQHF
TGTGCCAGCAGCCAGACAGGCCAGGGGCCCCAGCATTTT
>.|TRBJ2-7|.|TRBV5-6
CASSLDRSYEQYF
TGTGCCAGCAGCTTAGACAGGTCCTACGAGCAGTACTTC
>TRBD1|TRBJ1-6|.|TRBV28
CASRKGTGGSPLHF
TGTGCCAGCAGAAAAGGGACAGGAGGCTCACCCCTCCACTTT
>.|TRBJ1-1|.|TRBV14
CASSQDRGKAFF
TGTGCCAGCAGCCAAGATAGGGGGAAGGCTTTCTTT
>.|TRBJ1-5|few|TRBV10-3
CAISASGRGSNQPQHF
TGTGCCATCAGTGCAAGCGGCAGGGGAAGCAATCAGCCCCAGCATTTT
>.|TRBJ1-2|.|TRBV18
CASSPTREYGYTF
TGTGCCAGCTCACCTACCAGGGAATATGGCTACACCTTC
>.|TRBJ1-6|.|TRBV7-9
CASRGMNSPLHF
TGTGCCAGCAGGGGCATGAATTCACCCCTCCACTTT
>.|TRBJ1-1|.|TRBV28
CASRRAGSIGITEAFF
TGTGCCAGCCGCCGGGCAGGGTCTATTGGTATTACTGAAGCTTTCTTT
>.|TRBJ2-7|.|TRBV14
CASSQDVWAAYEQYF
TGTGCCAGCAGCCAAGATGTGTGGGCAGCCTACGAGCAGTACTTC
>.|TRBJ1-4|.|TRBV5-1
CASSLGQSNEKLFF
TGCGCCAGCAGCTTGGGACAGTCCAATGAAAAACTGTTTTTT